This T cell receptor beta chain was observed in a study of T cell responses to AZD1222 COVID-19 vaccine. The J segment lost 10 bases and the V segment lost 6 bases, leaving 6 bases of the junction unmatched. The CDR3 is made up of 14 amino acids. Germline V gene lookup returns CDR1 MNHEY and CDR2 SVGAGI. Profiling relied on immunoSEQ multiplex PCR, and the TCRdb table lists in-frame clones only, not all of them. Here the sample spans about 93,000 clones, about 90% being singletons. Study-level results: White British ancestry dominated among donors, who included more females, and clonal diversity was possibly underestimated.

As for this clone: Its target is not known.

The chain couples TRBV6-5 to TRBJ2-1; TRBD2 matches at 13 bases. The clonotype originates from an adult in good health. The sample in question was peripheral blood, obtained on day 0 of MenACWY control vaccination. CDR3 coding DNA: TGTGCCAGCAGGCACGGGACTAGCGGGGAAGAGCAGTTCTTC. Translating it yields CASRHGTSGEEQFF.